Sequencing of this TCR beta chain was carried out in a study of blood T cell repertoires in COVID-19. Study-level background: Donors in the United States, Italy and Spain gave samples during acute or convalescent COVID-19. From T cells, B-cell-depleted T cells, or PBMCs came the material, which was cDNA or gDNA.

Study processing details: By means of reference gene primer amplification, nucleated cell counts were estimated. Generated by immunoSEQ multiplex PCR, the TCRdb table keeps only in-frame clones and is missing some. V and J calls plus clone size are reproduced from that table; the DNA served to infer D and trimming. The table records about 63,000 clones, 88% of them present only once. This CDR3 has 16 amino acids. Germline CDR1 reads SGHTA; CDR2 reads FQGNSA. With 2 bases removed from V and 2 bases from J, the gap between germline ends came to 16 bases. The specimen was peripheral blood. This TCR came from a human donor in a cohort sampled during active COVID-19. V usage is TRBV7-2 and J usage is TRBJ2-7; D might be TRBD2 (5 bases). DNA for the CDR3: TGTGCCAGCAGCTTAAGTGGTGCTAGCTTCCCCTACGAGCAGTACTTC. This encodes CASSLSGASFPYEQYF.